One T cell receptor beta chain is described in this entry. The data were taken from a study of PD-L1 blockade in urothelial cancer. On the study more broadly: Starting at some point between 2014 and 2015, patients were given atezolizumab (1,200 mg intravenously every 3 weeks).

Described time point: pretreatment peripheral blood. Assay used: immunoSEQ multiplex PCR; TCRdb lists only in-frame clones, some missing. This sample has tens of thousands of clones, with nearly 90% found just once. The sequencing here drew on PBMCs, taken around atezolizumab (anti-PD-L1) treatment. The receptor comes from a man in his 60s with urothelial cancer.

The CDR3 loop is CASSDLQGAGNTIYF. CDR3 nucleotides: TGTGCCAGCAGCGACCTACAGGGGGCTGGAAACACCATATATTTT. V is TRBV9 and J is TRBJ1-3; 8 bases map to TRBD1. This CDR3 is 15 amino acids long. With V trimmed by 3 bases and J by 2 bases, 4 bases remained unmatched. CDR1 and CDR2 from the germline V gene are SGDLS and YYNGEE.